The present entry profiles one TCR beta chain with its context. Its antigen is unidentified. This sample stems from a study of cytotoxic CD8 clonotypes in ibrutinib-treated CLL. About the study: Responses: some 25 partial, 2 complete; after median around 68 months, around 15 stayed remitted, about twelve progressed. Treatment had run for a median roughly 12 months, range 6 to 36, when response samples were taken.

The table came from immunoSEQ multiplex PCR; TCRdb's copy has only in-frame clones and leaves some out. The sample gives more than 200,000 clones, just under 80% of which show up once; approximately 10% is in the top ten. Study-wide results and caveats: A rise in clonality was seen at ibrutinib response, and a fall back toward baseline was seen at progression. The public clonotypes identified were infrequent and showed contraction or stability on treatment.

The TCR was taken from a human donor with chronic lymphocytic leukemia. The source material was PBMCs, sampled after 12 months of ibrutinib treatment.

CDR3 loop: CASSESQSGSPLHF. The CDR3 DNA is TGTGCCAGCAGTGAGTCCCAATCGGGGTCACCCCTCCACTTT. The chain is built from TRBV6-5 and TRBJ1-6; D is unresolved. The CDR3 is 14 amino acids. CDR1 MNHEY and CDR2 SVGAGI come from the germline V gene. The ends were cut back, 5 bases at V and 10 bases at J, with 15 bases in the middle.